This entry lists 15 T cell receptor beta chains sequenced from one sample in a study of T cells after posttransplantation cyclophosphamide. Assay: immunoSEQ multiplex PCR; the TCRdb copy retains only in-frame clones and omits some. The sample holds approximately 32,000 clones, over 85% seen once. Sequenced material: PBMCs. Receptors were obtained from a woman aged 40 to 50 with a blood cancer, CMV-positive, and with a related stem cell donor.

The chain is built from TRBV7-8 and TRBJ2-3, with 9 bases fitting TRBD1. V shed 1 base and J 6 bases; nucleotides not matched to a gene: 8. CDR1 SGHVS and CDR2 FQNEAQ come from the germline V gene. There are 16 residues in the CDR3. Here the CDR3 DNA reads TGTGCCAGCAGCTTAGACGCGGGACAGGGTTACGATACGCAGTATTTT. Translation gives CASSLDAGQGYDTQYF.

The chain combines TRBV7-2 with TRBJ2-3; no definite D call. The germline CDR1 and CDR2 sequences are SGHTA and FQGNSA. V dropped 3 bases and J dropped 5 bases, with 6 bases sitting between them. This CDR3 comprises 12 residues. The CDR3 sequence is CASSFVLDTQYF. CDR3 coding DNA: TGTGCCAGCAGCTTTGTCCTAGATACGCAGTATTTT.

There are a few counts of this clone. This sequence joins TRBV28 and TRBJ2-4, with TRBD1 matching 7 bases. The junction had 7 bases not matched to a gene; V was cut back by 2 bases and J by 0 bases. The CDR3 is 17 residues long. CDR1 and CDR2 (germline): MDHEN, SYDVKM. The CDR3 sequence: CASSLIRQGIAKNIQYF. CDR3 bases: TGTGCCAGCAGTTTAATTCGACAGGGTATAGCCAAAAACATTCAGTACTTC.

The table lists this clone with a count of one. CDR3: CASSTDRGGSYEQYF. As DNA, the CDR3 is TGCGCCAGCAGTACGGACAGGGGAGGCTCCTACGAGCAGTACTTC. The genes are TRBV10-1 and TRBJ2-7; TRBD1 matches 9 bases. This CDR3 has 15 residues. V was pared by 5 bases and J by 0 bases, with 5 bases of the junction left unmatched. Germline lookup yields CDR1 WNHNN and CDR2 SYGVQD (reference sequence).

The genes are TRBV18 and TRBJ2-3; D unclear. V dropped 3 bases and J dropped 0 bases, with 4 bases sitting between them. Germline loops: CDR1 KGHSH, CDR2 LQKENI. The CDR3 has 13 amino acids. The CDR3 nucleotides are TGTGCCAGCTCACCCCTAAGCACAGATACGCAGTATTTT. As protein: CASSPLSTDTQYF.

The rearrangement joins TRBV19 to TRBJ2-3; 7 bases fit TRBD1. This CDR3 has 15 amino acids. Germline CDR1 is LNHDA and CDR2 is SQIVND (reference sequence). The V and J ends lost 7 bases and 1 base, in that order; junction bases with no gene match: 8. In DNA form, the CDR3 reads TGTGCCAGTACCGCTCAGGGGGTAGGCACAGATACGCAGTATTTT. This sequence encodes CASTAQGVGTDTQYF.

In its sample, this clone was seen a few times. The V gene is TRBV2, the J gene TRBJ1-6; D gene uncertain. The CDR3 spans 14 residues. V was trimmed by 3 bases and J by 6 bases, leaving 9 bases between them. Germline V CDR1 and CDR2: SNHLY, FYNNEI. The CDR3 coding sequence is TGTGCCAGCAGTGATTTCTGGAGTAATTCACCCCTCCACTTT. Its translation is CASSDFWSNSPLHF.

This clone is a singleton in its sample. The chain recombines TRBV18 with TRBJ2-1, with 10 bases identical to TRBD2. CDR3 length: 16 amino acids. In germline, CDR1 is KGHSH, CDR2 LQKENI. J gave up 4 bases and V 2 bases, and 5 bases lay outside the gene matches. The chain's CDR3 is CASSPFSGGSYNEQFF. The CDR3 DNA reads TGTGCCAGCTCACCATTTAGCGGGGGGTCTTACAATGAGCAGTTCTTC.

This clone was observed a few times. This chain connects TRBV5-6 to TRBJ2-3; D gene ambiguous. V gave up 3 bases and J gave up 3 bases, with 5 bases separating them. Germline values: CDR1 SGHDT, CDR2 YYEEEE. The CDR3 runs 12 residues. The CDR3 nucleotides are TGTGCCAGCAGCTGGGCGACAGATACGCAGTATTTT. The encoded protein is CASSWATDTQYF.

The table lists this clone with a few counts. This chain joins TRBV5-4 and TRBJ2-3; 11 positions agree with TRBD2. The V segment lost 1 base and the J segment 6 bases; nucleotides outside the gene matches: 7. CDR3 length: 16 residues. The germline gives CDR1 SGHNT, CDR2 YYREEE (reference sequence). CDR3 sequence: CASSLFPSGGPDTQYF. CDR3 in DNA: TGTGCCAGCAGCTTGTTCCCTAGCGGGGGGCCGGATACGCAGTATTTT.

The chain uses TRBV18 and TRBJ2-7, with 7 bases lining up with TRBD1. CDR1 is KGHSH, CDR2 LQKENI, per germline. With V trimmed by 6 bases and J by 5 bases, 13 bases remained unmatched. This CDR3 is 15 amino acids long. The CDR3 sequence is CASSSGTVTLDEQYF. The CDR3 region has the DNA TGTGCCAGCTCCTCCGGGACAGTAACCTTGGACGAGCAGTACTTC.

The genes are TRBV15 and TRBJ1-2; 7 positions agree with TRBD1. The V gene end was trimmed by 1 base and the J gene end by 4 bases; junction bases not matched to a gene: 6. The CDR3 has 15 amino acids. CDR1 and CDR2 (germline): LNHNV, YYDKDF (reference sequence). The CDR3 protein is CATSRGGTAIYGYTF. In nucleotides, the CDR3 is TGTGCCACCAGCAGAGGGGGGACAGCGATCTATGGCTACACCTTC.

The count of this clone is one. This chain connects TRBV9 to TRBJ2-7; weak D call: TRBD1 (6 bases). The V and J ends lost 0 bases and 2 bases respectively, with 12 bases between them. The germline gives CDR1 SGDLS, CDR2 YYNGEE. This CDR3 is built from 15 residues. The DNA of the CDR3 is TGTGCCAGCAGCGTAGCAGGGGCAGGGACCTACGAGCAGTACTTC. It specifies CASSVAGAGTYEQYF.

This sequence joins TRBV11-3 and TRBJ2-1; TRBD2 is a possible D gene (6 bases). V lost 5 bases and J lost 7, with 21 bases in between. This CDR3 is built from 16 residues. Germline-derived CDR1 and CDR2 are SGHNT and YENEEA. DNA of the CDR3: TGTGCCAGCAGCAAAAATAGCGGTTCCACGGGGAATGAGCAGTTCTTC. Protein product: CASSKNSGSTGNEQFF.

The chain combines TRBV5-1 with TRBJ2-3; 10 nucleotides match TRBD2. The CDR3 runs to 16 residues. Germline CDR1 reads SGHRS; CDR2 reads YFSETQ. Unmatched junction bases numbered 6, after V lost 1 base and J lost 4 bases. The CDR3 sequence is CASSLRAGGRPDTQYF. The DNA for the CDR3 is TGCGCCAGCAGCTTGAGAGCGGGGGGGCGCCCAGATACGCAGTATTTT. The complete variable domain, with remaining parts taken from reference TRBV5-1 and TRBJ2-3, reads KAGVTQTPRYLIKTRGQQVTLSCSPISGHRSVSWYQQTPGQGLQFLFEYFSETQRNKGNFPGRFSGRQFSNSRSEMNVSTLELGDSALYLCASSLRAGGRPDTQYFGPGTRLTVL.